This T cell receptor (beta chain) was observed in a study of cytomegalovirus exposure and HLA in healthy donors. Overall study results and limits: A few CMV-associated chains proved CMV antigen-specific in vitro. The investigators catalogued 150 to 200 TCR beta chains as cytomegalovirus-associated.

Method: immunoSEQ multiplex PCR; TCRdb's copy keeps in-frame clones and lacks some. The data show roughly 62,000 clones, with around 94% seen just once and under 3% held by the top ten. The germline CDR1 and CDR2 sequences are SGDLS and YYNGEE. There are 16 residues in the CDR3. Germline trimming cut 4 bases from V and 5 bases from J; bases unmatched to any gene: 14. Donors were drawn from the 120-subject validation cohort, separate from the approximately 670-subject first cohort. This clone was seen only once. Its antigen remains unidentified. The clonotype was recovered from a man aged 18 to 29 in good health and CMV-seronegative. The rearrangement links TRBV9 to TRBJ2-5, with TRBD1 matching over 7 bases. Specimen: PBMCs. CDR3 amino acids: CASSPPTGNPAETQYF. The CDR3 DNA follows: TGTGCCAGCAGCCCCCCGACAGGGAACCCCGCGGAGACCCAGTACTTC.